These 15 T cell receptor beta chains were all obtained from the same sample, sequenced in a study of T cell repertoires in cytomegalovirus infection. These receptors' targets are unknown. TCRdb fed the reads into MiXCR, producing one record per CDR3 protein. The sample lists fewer than 950,000 distinct CDR3 sequences; about 31% were seen once. The sequenced sample was cultured CD8+ T cells from PBMCs, obtained from culture after CMV antigen stimulation. The receptors were gathered from a human donor in good health (CMV status not recorded). Some clones in this sample may be carry-over from other donors' samples.

In its sample, this clonotype was seen a few times. This chain uses TRBV27 with TRBJ2-2, with TRBD1 matching 7 bases. This CDR3 is 14 amino acids long. CDR1 and CDR2 from the germline V gene are MNHEY and SMNVEV (reference sequence). J lost 4 bases, V lost 6 bases, and 5 bases had no gene match. The CDR3 loop reads CASSPQGRTGELFF. In DNA, the CDR3 is TGTGCCAGCAGCCCACAGGGGCGCACCGGGGAGCTGTTTTTT.

At least ten counts were recorded for this clonotype. The chain carries TRBV7-3 and TRBJ2-1; D gene uncertain. Germline CDR1 is SGHTA and CDR2 is FQGTGA. The CDR3 contains 15 residues. V shed 5 bases and J shed 7 bases, with 18 bases lying between them. The CDR3 is CASSPSGGLGNEQFF. CDR3 DNA sequence: TGTGCCAGCAGCCCTAGTGGTGGCCTTGGGAATGAGCAGTTCTTC.

This clonotype was observed a handful of times. The chain combines TRBV7-9 with TRBJ1-1; 8 bases agree with TRBD1. Germline CDR1 and CDR2: SEHNR and FQNEAQ (reference sequence). The CDR3 is made up of 14 amino acids. V shed 4 bases and J 7 bases; nucleotides not matched to a gene: 8. CDR3 protein: CASSSPGTGIEAFF. In DNA, the CDR3 is TGTGCCAGCAGCTCCCCTGGGACAGGAATTGAAGCTTTCTTT. The whole variable domain, remainder taken from reference TRBV7-9 and TRBJ1-1, is DTGVSQNPRHKITKRGQNVTFRCDPISEHNRLYWYRQTLGQGPEFLTYFQNEAQLEKSRLLSDRFSAERPKGSFSTLEIQRTEQGDSAMYLCASSSPGTGIEAFFGQGTRLTVV.

The chain links TRBV6-5 to TRBJ2-7, with 13 positions matching TRBD2. V trimming: 6 bases; J trimming: 4 bases; junction bases outside the gene matches: 6. Germline CDR1 MNHEY, CDR2 SVGAGI. The CDR3 has 15 amino acids. CDR3 sequence (DNA): TGTGCCAGCAGCCTACTGACTAGCGGGAGGTACGAGCAGTACTTC. Protein: CASSLLTSGRYEQYF.

The chain combines TRBV5-8 with TRBJ2-5; 7 nucleotides agree with TRBD1. The V segment lost 3 bases and the J segment 2 bases; nucleotides outside the gene matches: 7. CDR1 SGHTS and CDR2 YDEGEE come from the germline V gene. CDR3 length: 15 amino acids. The CDR3 loop reads CASSSLDRVQETQYF. CDR3 DNA: TGTGCCAGCAGCTCTCTCGACAGGGTGCAAGAGACCCAGTACTTC.

This clonotype was seen a few times. The CDR3 nucleotides read TGTGCCAGCAGCCCTTCGGGTGGGACAGGGGCCGTCAACTACAATGAGCAGTTCTTC. As protein: CASSPSGGTGAVNYNEQFF. V and J are TRBV7-9 and TRBJ2-1, with TRBD1 identical over 10 bases. The junction had 16 bases not matched to a gene; V was cut back by 5 bases and J by 3 bases. Germline V gene sequence: CDR1 SEHNR, CDR2 FQNEAQ (reference sequence). The CDR3 sequence is 19 residues long.

The chain has TRBV5-1 and TRBJ1-1, with unresolved D. The length of the CDR3 is 13 residues. The germline V gene encodes CDR1 SGHRS and CDR2 YFSETQ. V was clipped by 0 bases and J by 7 bases, with 10 bases between them. The CDR3 reads CASSLEPSVEAFF. CDR3 bases: TGCGCCAGCAGCTTGGAGCCTTCGGTTGAAGCTTTCTTT. The variable domain in full, completed from reference TRBV5-1 and TRBJ1-1, reads KAGVTQTPRYLIKTRGQQVTLSCSPISGHRSVSWYQQTPGQGLQFLFEYFSETQRNKGNFPGRFSGRQFSNSRSEMNVSTLELGDSALYLCASSLEPSVEAFFGQGTRLTVV.

J is TRBJ2-2 and V is TRBV7-9; tentatively, D is TRBD1 (5 bases). Germline CDR1 and CDR2: SEHNR and FQNEAQ (reference sequence). V lost 1 base and J 6 bases, leaving 18 bases between the germline ends. This CDR3 has 17 residues. This chain's CDR3 is CASSLVPGQGLAGELFF. The CDR3 nucleotides read TGTGCCAGCAGCTTAGTCCCCGGGCAGGGTCTTGCCGGGGAGCTGTTTTTT.

V is TRBV6-1 and J is TRBJ1-5; 7 bases are shared with TRBD1. The germline V gene encodes CDR1 MNHNS and CDR2 SASEGT. The CDR3 has 18 residues. Unmatched junction bases numbered 14, after V lost 6 bases and J lost 0 bases. The CDR3 loop is CASSPAPRDRYSNQPQHF. CDR3 bases: TGTGCCAGCAGCCCCGCCCCCCGGGACAGATATAGCAATCAGCCCCAGCATTTT.

Many counts were recorded for this clonotype. The CDR3 DNA reads TGTGCCAGCAGCTTAGCAACCTTTTACAGGGAAAGGGACTTAGGGGCCAATGAGCAGTTCTTC. Translated: CASSLATFYRERDLGANEQFF. V is TRBV7-8 and J is TRBJ2-1; D may match TRBD1 or TRBD2 (6 bases each). V gave up 0 bases and J gave up 6 bases, with 30 bases separating them. CDR3 size: 21 residues. Looked up from germline, CDR1 is SGHVS and CDR2 is FQNEAQ.

The chain carries TRBV7-6 and TRBJ2-7, with 8 bases aligning to TRBD1. V trimming: 1 base; J trimming: 2 bases; junction bases outside the gene matches: 7. The germline V gene has CDR1 SGHVS and CDR2 FNYEAQ. The CDR3 totals 16 residues. The CDR3 nucleotides read TGTGCCAGCAGCTTAGGGGAGGACAGGGCTGCCTACGAGCAGTACGTC. Translation: CASSLGEDRAAYEQYV.

Many counts were recorded for this clonotype. The genes are TRBV7-2 and TRBJ2-3; D not resolved. V lost 1 base, J lost 2 bases, and 10 bases lay in between. CDR1 SGHTA and CDR2 FQGNSA come from the germline V gene. This CDR3 spans 15 amino acids. CDR3 nucleotides: TGTGCCAGCAGCTTAGAACGGTCCTACACAGATACGCAGTATTTT. It encodes CASSLERSYTDTQYF.

The chain uses TRBV7-6 and TRBJ2-7; 7 bases match TRBD1. Per the germline V gene, CDR1 is SGHVS and CDR2 is FNYEAQ. The junction had 10 bases not matched to a gene; V was cut back by 4 bases and J by 7 bases. This CDR3 comprises 14 residues. The CDR3 DNA follows: TGTGCCAGCAGCTACATAACAGGGGCGAGAGAGCAGTACTTC. This sequence encodes CASSYITGAREQYF.

This clonotype came up many times. This sequence joins TRBV7-9 and TRBJ2-1; perhaps TRBD2 as D (5 bases). The CDR3 runs 14 residues. V was clipped by 5 bases and J by 4 bases, with 12 bases between them. Germline V CDR1 and CDR2: SEHNR, FQNEAQ (reference sequence). The CDR3 spells CASSPPEAYNEQFF. The CDR3 DNA follows: TGTGCCAGCAGCCCCCCGGAGGCTTACAATGAGCAGTTCTTC.

A word on this clonotype: Germline and junction disagree at one end, which may indicate a read error. This chain uses TRBV7-2 with TRBJ1-1, with a tentative D call TRBD1 (5 bases). The CDR3 sequence is 14 residues long. Looked up from germline, CDR1 is SGHTA and CDR2 is FQGNSA. The CDR3 sequence is CVSSTLTANTEAFF. The CDR3 bases are TGTGTCAGCAGCACATTGACAGCGAACACTGAAGCTTTCTTT. The full variable domain, completed using reference TRBV7-2 and TRBJ1-1, is GAGVSQSPSNKVTEKGKDVELRCDPISGHTALYWYRQSLGQGLEFLIYFQGNSAPDKSGLPSDRFSAERTGGSVSTLTIQRTQQEDSAVYLCVSSTLTANTEAFFGQGTRLTVV.